This TCR beta chain was identified during a study of blood T cell repertoires in COVID-19 (dated by TCRdb to about 2020). With respect to the entire study: Samples from collaborators originated in the United States, Italy and Spain and spanned both the acute and convalescent phases of COVID-19. The repertoires were released in a freely available public database meant as a resource for research on the immune response to SARS-CoV-2. The samples were drawn from the first 160 participants of the ongoing ImmuneRACE study and from 950 to 1,500 subjects provided by 6 global collaborators. Where HLA class I and class II types were available, the types were taken from metadata supplied by the sample provider, not from assay-based typing. Deeply sampled blood TCRbeta repertoires from subjects exposed to, actively infected with, or recovered from COVID-19 were included in the dataset. The prospective study material was composed of cDNA or gDNA derived from T cells, B-cell-depleted T cells, or PBMCs. A de-identified subject ID, COVID-19 status, age in years and sex were almost always included in the sample metadata. Overall study outcomes, separate from this receptor: How much clinical and demographic metadata was included differed by source and by participant, and the metadata was provided uncurated.

Each collaborating institution followed its own protocols to collect whole blood in K2EDTA tubes. For TCRbeta analysis, collaborators shipped samples as frozen whole blood, isolated PBMCs, or DNA extracted from either of those sample types. On this clone itself: Its antigen is not yet known. The record has no base qualities; no much larger clone is one base away.

TCRbeta CDR3 regions were amplified from genomic DNA by means of the immunoSEQ Assay, a bias-controlled multiplex PCR. The authors' pipeline ran thus. Within the assay, amplification of reference gene primers was used to estimate how many nucleated cells each sample contained. Sequence reads were collapsed and filtered to measure the absolute abundance of every unique TCRbeta CDR3 rearrangement. For each sample, productive Simpson clonality was calculated as the square root of Simpson's diversity index across productive rearrangements. TCRdb obtained this table from immuneACCESS and retained in-frame rearrangements with V and J assigned. These tables miss some clones; where compared with another copy, unresolved V genes account for less than half of the shortfall, and the remainder is unexplained. That table supplies the V and J calls and clone size; D and trimming were determined from the DNA. For this sample there are some 210,000 clones; approximately 84% appear just once. In total, the top ten clones hold around 5.5% of the sample.

V loses 4 bases at its end and J loses 5 bases; junction bases beyond the gene matches: 9. The CDR3, from cysteine to phenylalanine, totals 16 residues. Left in the record is the CDR3 DNA by itself, 48 bases read in frame from the first base. In the germline V gene, CDR1 corresponds to SGHRS and CDR2 to YFSETQ. The sequence was collected from a woman aged 70-85 years with active or convalescent COVID-19. The V and J segments used are TRBV5-1 and TRBJ2-3; 11 bases in between match TRBD2. Specimen: peripheral blood. The nucleotide sequence reads TGCGCCAGCAGCGCAACGACTAGCGGGATGGGAGATACGCAGTATTTT. The resulting protein is CASSATTSGMGDTQYF.